One and the same sample provided the 32 T cell receptor beta chains below, sequenced in a study of blood T cell repertoires in COVID-19. Method: immunoSEQ multiplex PCR; TCRdb's copy keeps in-frame clones and lacks some. The sample contains about 250,000 clones, 85% to 90% of which appear only once. The sequencing sample was made of peripheral blood. These receptors were taken from an elderly man with acute or convalescent COVID-19.

The V and J genes are TRBV24-1 and TRBJ2-3; TRBD2 matches 11 bases. V trimming: 5 bases; J trimming: 2 bases; junction bases outside the gene matches: 8. CDR1 and CDR2 (germline): KGHDR, SFDVKD. The CDR3 sequence is 17 residues long. The CDR3 loop is CATSGRTSGLPTDTQYF. The CDR3 DNA sequence: TGTGCCACCAGTGGCCGGACTAGCGGGCTTCCCACAGATACGCAGTATTTT.

The chain employs TRBV12-3 or TRBV12-4 and TRBJ2-1; D is unresolved. Between the trimmed V and J ends, which lost 5 bases and 2 bases, there was a span of 4 bases. The CDR3 consists of 12 residues. The CDR3: CASSPTYNEQFF. The CDR3 DNA reads TGTGCCAGCAGTCCTACCTACAATGAGCAGTTCTTC.

This clone has only one observation. V gene TRBV10-2 combines with J gene TRBJ2-3; the D gene is possibly TRBD2 (6 bases). The CDR3 is made up of 12 amino acids. The germline V and J ends were trimmed by 5 bases and 5 bases, with 8 bases remaining between them. Per germline, CDR1 WSHSY and CDR2 SAAADI. This CDR3 is CASSLEGDTQYF. In DNA form, the CDR3 reads TGCGCCAGCAGTCTGGAGGGAGATACGCAGTATTTT.

In DNA form, the CDR3 reads TGTGCCAGCAGTCAATCCTCCAACACCATATATTTT. Its protein product is CASSQSSNTIYF. This sequence joins TRBV3-1 (or the pseudogene TRBV3-2) and TRBJ1-3, with D uncertain. CDR1 is LGHDT, CDR2 YNNKEL, per germline (reference sequence). Deletions cut 6 bases from V and 7 bases from J, with 10 bases between. The CDR3 length is 12 residues.

The CDR3 DNA follows: TGTGCCAGCAATAGACAGGGAGTTTATGGGGAGCTGTTTTTT. The encoded protein is CASNRQGVYGELFF. J is TRBJ2-2 and V is TRBV6-5, with 7 bases fitting TRBD1. V dropped 7 bases and J dropped 8; count of bases not matched to a gene: 10. Germline-derived CDR1 and CDR2 are MNHEY and SVGAGI. The CDR3 contains 14 residues.

The V call is TRBV15, the J call TRBJ1-3; D not certain. From germline, CDR1 is LNHNV and CDR2 YYDKDF (reference sequence). The CDR3 has 14 amino acids. Trimming cost V 0 bases and J 1 base, with 4 bases left between them. This chain's CDR3 is CATSRDRSGNTIYF. Here the CDR3 DNA reads TGTGCCACCAGCAGAGATCGGTCTGGAAACACCATATATTTT.

The rearrangement uses TRBV4-1 and TRBJ1-2; the D is unclear. The V end was cut by 1 base, the J end by 3 bases, with 18 bases between. From germline, CDR1 is MGHRA and CDR2 YSYEKL. This CDR3 comprises 17 residues. CDR3 region: CASSQVNTPGTHYGYTF. The CDR3 DNA reads as TGCGCCAGCAGCCAAGTTAACACCCCGGGTACTCACTATGGCTACACCTTC.

The CDR3 sequence: CASRPSGDYNEQFF. For the CDR3, the DNA is TGTGCCAGCAGGCCTAGCGGGGACTACAATGAGCAGTTCTTC. The chain links TRBV6-2 or TRBV6-3 to TRBJ2-1; 9 nucleotides agree with TRBD2. The CDR3 spans 14 residues. Germline V gene lookup returns CDR1 MNHEY and CDR2 SVGEGT. The trim removed 6 bases at V and 3 bases at J, leaving 3 bases unmatched.

The CDR3 reads CASSLTQGYYGYTF. CDR3 DNA: TGTGCCAGCAGCTTAACTCAGGGTTACTATGGCTACACCTTC. V gene TRBV13 combines with J gene TRBJ1-2, with D tentatively TRBD1 (5 bases). V lost 2 bases to trimming and J lost 3 bases, with 10 bases between them. Germline assignment: CDR1 PRHDT and CDR2 FYEKMQ (reference sequence). The CDR3 is 14 residues long. Based on the CDR3 plus reference TRBV13 and TRBJ1-2, the full variable domain is AAGVIQSPRHLIKEKRETATLKCYPIPRHDTVYWYQQGPGQDPQFLISFYEKMQSDKGSIPDRFSAQQFSDYHSELNMSSLELGDSALYFCASSLTQGYYGYTFGSGTRLTVV.

The chain couples TRBV4-2 to TRBJ2-2; TRBD1 might be the D (6 bases). The CDR3 spans 15 residues. Germline V gene lookup returns CDR1 LGHNA and CDR2 YNFKEQ. Trimming stripped 1 base from V and 2 bases from J, with 8 bases between. CDR3 sequence: CASSQVGGNTGELFF. The CDR3 nucleotides are TGTGCCAGCAGCCAAGTAGGGGGAAACACCGGGGAGCTGTTTTTT.

This chain uses TRBV4-3 with TRBJ2-3; tentative D call: TRBD2 (6 bases). V lost 1 base to trimming and J lost 0 bases, with 11 bases between them. The CDR3 has 16 residues. Germline lookup yields CDR1 LGHNA and CDR2 YSLEER. The DNA of the CDR3 is TGCGCCAGCAGCCAAGGGACCGGGAGCAGCACAGATACGCAGTATTTT. It encodes CASSQGTGSSTDTQYF.

CDR3 amino acids: CASSAGTGEYQPQHF. The CDR3, as DNA: TGTGCCAGCAGCGCAGGGACAGGGGAATATCAGCCCCAGCATTTT. The J gene is TRBJ1-5, the V gene TRBV9, with 10 bases aligning to TRBD1. Germline V lookup: CDR1 SGDLS, CDR2 YYNGEE. The CDR3 sequence is 15 residues long. V was clipped by 3 bases and J by 5 bases; unmatched bases: 5. The full variable domain, completed using reference TRBV9 and TRBJ1-5, is DSGVTQTPKHLITATGQRVTLRCSPRSGDLSVYWYQQSLDQGLQFLIQYYNGEERAKGNILERFSAQQFPDLHSELNLSSLELGDSALYFCASSAGTGEYQPQHFGDGTRLSIL.

This clone was recorded once. This chain uses TRBV6-5 with TRBJ1-5; TRBD1 aligns across 7 bases. The V gene's germline CDR1 is MNHEY and CDR2 SVGAGI. Unmatched junction bases numbered 3, after V lost 4 bases and J lost 0 bases. This CDR3 comprises 15 residues. CDR3 loop: CASSSQGSSNQPQHF. Written as DNA, the CDR3 is TGTGCCAGCAGTTCACAGGGGTCTAGCAATCAGCCCCAGCATTTT.

The chain uses TRBV9 and TRBJ2-3, with D maybe TRBD1 (6 bases). The CDR3 extends over 15 amino acids. Germline V gene sequence: CDR1 SGDLS, CDR2 YYNGEE. Between the trimmed V and J ends, which lost 1 base and 2 bases, there was a span of 11 bases. CDR3 sequence: CASSVRQEITDTQYF. The DNA of the CDR3 is TGTGCCAGCAGCGTAAGACAGGAGATCACAGATACGCAGTATTTT.

Written as DNA, the CDR3 is TGTGCCAGCAGCTTGGATACTAGCGGGGCCCCTAGCACAGATACGCAGTATTTT. It codes for CASSLDTSGAPSTDTQYF. V is TRBV5-4 and J is TRBJ2-3; the match to TRBD2 covers 10 bases. The CDR3 contains 18 residues. CDR1 and CDR2 (germline): SGHNT, YYREEE (reference sequence). Trimming took 0 bases from V and 0 from J; bases not matched to a gene: 7.

The V gene is TRBV25-1, the J gene TRBJ1-4; D is ambiguous. The V end was cut by 3 bases, the J end by 0 bases, with 11 bases between. The CDR3 contains 16 residues. CDR1 is MGHDK, CDR2 SYGVNS, per germline. As DNA, the CDR3 is TGTGCCAGCAGTGATCCGCAACTTGCAACTAATGAAAAACTGTTTTTT. Encoded protein: CASSDPQLATNEKLFF.

V gene TRBV11-3 combines with J gene TRBJ2-1; no clear D. Trimming took off 5 bases at V and 7 bases at J, with 18 bases between the two ends. The CDR3 loop spans 15 amino acids. CDR1 is SGHNT and CDR2 is YENEEA in the germline V gene. The CDR3 here is CASSPREVVDNEQFF. For the CDR3, the DNA is TGTGCCAGCAGCCCCCGAGAGGTCGTGGATAATGAGCAGTTCTTC. The full variable domain, its missing parts supplied by reference TRBV11-3 and TRBJ2-1, is EAGVVQSPRYKIIEKKQPVAFWCNPISGHNTLYWYLQNLGQGPELLIRYENEEAVDDSQLPKDRFSAERLKGVDSTLKIQPAELGDSAVYLCASSPREVVDNEQFFGPGTRLTVL.

This chain connects TRBV28 to TRBJ1-3, with 10 bases identical to TRBD1. Trimming at V came to 10 bases and at J to 1 base, leaving 19 bases not matched to a gene. Germline CDR1 is MDHEN and CDR2 is SYDVKM. This CDR3 is built from 19 residues. The CDR3 nucleotides are TGTGCCACCATGCCGGTGGGACAGGGGCGTGATAGGTCTGGAAACACCATATATTTT. Its translation: CATMPVGQGRDRSGNTIYF.

The chain links TRBV4-3 to TRBJ2-2; TRBD2 aligns across 12 bases. The CDR3 has 17 amino acids. V lost 0 bases, J lost 5 bases, and 4 bases stayed unmatched. CDR1 is LGHNA and CDR2 is YSLEER in the germline V gene. CDR3 sequence reads: CASSQDPSGGVTGELFF. As DNA, the CDR3 is TGCGCCAGCAGCCAAGATCCTAGCGGGGGGGTTACCGGGGAGCTGTTTTTT.

The J gene is TRBJ1-6, the V gene TRBV5-1, with 7 bases identical to TRBD1. From germline, CDR1 is SGHRS and CDR2 YFSETQ. The V segment lost 1 base and the J segment 5 bases; nucleotides outside the gene matches: 3. The CDR3 contains 15 residues. The CDR3 DNA reads TGCGCCAGCAGCTTGACGACAGGGAATAATTCACCCCTCCACTTT. This gives the protein CASSLTTGNNSPLHF.

The rearrangement links TRBV27 to TRBJ1-2, with D maybe TRBD1 (5 bases). The germline CDR1 and CDR2 sequences are MNHEY and SMNVEV (reference sequence). CDR3 length equals 14 residues. Trimming removed 2 bases from V and 5 bases from J, with 12 bases in between. The CDR3 nucleotides read TGTGCCAGCAGTTTAGGGACGGGGGGATATGGCTACACCTTC. Encoded protein: CASSLGTGGYGYTF.

The chain combines TRBV7-9 with TRBJ1-5; 8 bases are a match to TRBD1. The germline V gene encodes CDR1 SEHNR and CDR2 FQNEAQ (reference sequence). J lost 7 bases, V lost 4 bases, and 3 bases had no gene match. CDR3 length equals 13 residues. In DNA form, the CDR3 reads TGTGCCAGCAGCTCGACAGGGGTCCAGCCCCAGCATTTT. It codes for CASSSTGVQPQHF.

The rearrangement links TRBV15 to TRBJ1-5; TRBD1 matches at 11 bases. This CDR3 has 16 residues. The V gene end was trimmed by 0 bases and the J gene end by 7 bases; junction bases not matched to a gene: 5. Germline CDR1 and CDR2: LNHNV and YYDKDF (reference sequence). The CDR3 DNA reads TGTGCCACCAGCAGAGAGGACAGGGGGCGCGGGCAGCCCCAGCATTTT. Its protein is CATSREDRGRGQPQHF.

This clone was observed a single time. Mismatch with germline at one junction end may stem from a read error. V usage is TRBV12-3 or TRBV12-4 and J usage is TRBJ2-5, with D possibly being TRBD2 (5 bases). The CDR3 covers 13 residues. CDR3 in DNA: TGTGCCAGCACCCTACGACGGGAAGAGATCCAGTACTTC. As protein: CASTLRREEIQYF.

This clone showed up just once. The chain carries TRBV6-1 and TRBJ1-5; TRBD1 might be the D (5 bases). This CDR3 has 15 residues. V lost 0 bases and J 5 bases, leaving 11 bases between the germline ends. Germline CDR1 reads MNHNS; CDR2 reads SASEGT. Here the CDR3 DNA reads TGTGCCAGCAGTGAAGCAGACAGAGGTTATCAGCCCCAGCATTTT. Protein product: CASSEADRGYQPQHF.

The chain links TRBV12-5 to TRBJ1-4; D ambiguous. Trimming took off 1 base at V and 0 bases at J, with 6 bases between the two ends. The CDR3 runs 15 residues. Germline CDR1 is LGHNT and CDR2 is FRNRAP. CDR3 coding DNA: TGTGCTAGTGGTTTGGGGCAAGCAACTAATGAAAAACTGTTTTTT. Amino acids: CASGLGQATNEKLFF.

The chain has TRBV4-1 and TRBJ2-3, with D perhaps matching TRBD2 (5 bases). There are 17 residues in the CDR3. CDR1 and CDR2 from the germline V gene are MGHRA and YSYEKL. V was clipped by 0 bases and J by 0 bases, with 13 bases between them. CDR3 nucleotides: TGCGCCAGCAGCCAAGACCCAGGACTGGCTAGCACAGATACGCAGTATTTT. Protein: CASSQDPGLASTDTQYF.

The J gene is TRBJ2-7, the V gene TRBV19, with D perhaps matching TRBD1 (6 bases). The CDR3 is 14 amino acids. The V end lost 1 base, the J end lost 2 bases, and 9 bases lay between the germline ends. Germline V CDR1 and CDR2: LNHDA, SQIVND (reference sequence). CDR3 sequence reads: CASSIAAGAYEQYF. The CDR3 DNA sequence: TGTGCCAGTAGTATAGCGGCAGGGGCCTACGAGCAGTACTTC. The complete variable domain, with remaining parts taken from reference TRBV19 and TRBJ2-7, reads DGGITQSPKYLFRKEGQNVTLSCEQNLNHDAMYWYRQDPGQGLRLIYYSQIVNDFQKGDIAEGYSVSREKKESFPLTVTSAQKNPTAFYLCASSIAAGAYEQYFGPGTRLTVT.

The chain joins TRBV5-4 to TRBJ1-4, with 9 bases that match TRBD1. In germline, CDR1 is SGHNT, CDR2 YYREEE (reference sequence). The CDR3 sequence is 14 residues long. V lost 4 bases, J lost 4 bases, and 2 bases stayed unmatched. CDR3 in DNA: TGTGCCAGCAGCCGGACAGGGGATAATGAAAAACTGTTTTTT. Protein: CASSRTGDNEKLFF.

The gene calls are TRBV2 and TRBJ1-6; 9 bases line up with TRBD1. J gave up 7 bases and V 5 bases, and 3 bases lay outside the gene matches. This CDR3 has 14 amino acids. The V gene's germline CDR1 is SNHLY and CDR2 FYNNEI. The CDR3 loop reads CASSRQGENSPLHF. The CDR3 bases are TGTGCCAGCAGTCGACAGGGGGAGAATTCACCCCTCCACTTT.

This rearrangement joins TRBV6-2 or TRBV6-3 to TRBJ2-7; D may be TRBD2 (6 bases). There are 14 residues in the CDR3. The germline V and J ends were trimmed by 8 bases and 2 bases, with 16 bases remaining between them. Looked up from germline, CDR1 is MNHEY and CDR2 is SVGEGT. CDR3 nucleotides: TGTGCCAGCGGTTCCCAGGGACTTACCTACGAGCAGTACTTC. This codes for CASGSQGLTYEQYF.

The rearrangement links TRBV24-1 to TRBJ1-4; the D is unclear. The CDR3 length is 16 residues. Between the trimmed V and J ends, which lost 3 bases and 4 bases, there was a span of 14 bases. Germline V gene sequence: CDR1 KGHDR, CDR2 SFDVKD. CDR3 protein: CATSDRVRSRNEKLFF. The CDR3 nucleotides read TGTGCCACCAGTGATCGGGTCCGGAGTCGTAATGAAAAACTGTTTTTT.